Below, 4 T cell receptor beta chains from the same sample are listed, as sequenced in a study of read filtering for tumor transcriptome and immune sequencing. The library was built from 400 to 500 ng RNA with molecular barcoded adaptors for alpha/delta and beta/gamma chains. One entry per CDR3 protein, called by TCRdb with MiXCR from the reads. The table shows 20,000 to 30,000 distinct CDR3 sequences, with less than 25% occurring only once. Sequencing was carried out using a population of CD138-negative cells sorted from bone marrow. These TCRs come from a donor at least 40 years old with multiple myeloma.

This clonotype was seen a single time. This probably arose from a read error, given a far larger clone one base away. This rearrangement joins TRBV7-2 to TRBJ2-1; 7 bases are shared with TRBD1. The CDR3 is 13 amino acids. The germline gives CDR1 SGHTA, CDR2 FQGNSA. CDR3 DNA sequence: TGTGCCAGCGGGACAGACTCCTACGATGAGCAGTTCTTC. Protein: CASGTDSYDEQFF.

In this sample, this clonotype turned up many times. This sequence joins TRBV2 and TRBJ1-5; 7 nucleotides match TRBD1. V was clipped by 7 bases and J by 2 bases; unmatched bases: 8. Germline V gene data show CDR1 as SNHLY and CDR2 as FYNNEI. The CDR3 contains 15 residues. This CDR3 is CASTEQGIGNQPQHF. The CDR3 DNA sequence: TGTGCCAGCACCGAACAGGGGATAGGCAATCAGCCCCAGCATTTT.

This clonotype was recorded at least ten times. The genes are TRBV5-1 and TRBJ1-1, with no clear D. The CDR3 has 13 residues. Germline-derived CDR1 and CDR2 are SGHRS and YFSETQ. Trimming removed 4 bases at V and 0 bases at J, with 7 bases between. The DNA for the CDR3 is TGCGCCAGCAGCCTTGATATGAACACTGAAGCTTTCTTT. Translation: CASSLDMNTEAFF. Full variable domain (outside the CDR3, taken from reference TRBV5-1 and TRBJ1-1): KAGVTQTPRYLIKTRGQQVTLSCSPISGHRSVSWYQQTPGQGLQFLFEYFSETQRNKGNFPGRFSGRQFSNSRSEMNVSTLELGDSALYLCASSLDMNTEAFFGQGTRLTVV.

This clonotype has more than one count but fewer than ten. The chain is built from TRBV20-1 and TRBJ2-1, with 8 positions matching TRBD2. CDR1 DFQATT and CDR2 SNEGSKA come from the germline V gene (reference sequence). The CDR3 runs to 14 residues. The J segment lost 9 bases and the V segment lost 3 bases, leaving 10 bases of the junction unmatched. CDR3 loop: CSARFGGGDGEQFF. Here the CDR3 DNA reads TGCAGTGCTAGGTTCGGGGGGGGGGATGGTGAGCAGTTCTTC.